This T cell receptor (beta chain) stems from a study of cytomegalovirus exposure and HLA in healthy donors. Study-wide results and limits: Upon later analysis, HLA-associated TCR beta chains proved more clonally expanded than other, equally common chains. CMV serostatus was the sole immune exposure data available.

Comment on this clone: The antigen remains undetermined.

Germline V lookup: CDR1 SGHAT, CDR2 FQNNGV. This CDR3 has 16 amino acids. Trimming removed 5 bases at V and 4 bases at J, with 20 bases between. PCR used 60 Vbeta primers and 13 Jbeta primers. Here immunoSEQ multiplex PCR was the method, and the copy in TCRdb shows in-frame clones only, minus some. The data hold 200,000 or so clones, with less than 80% observed a single time. V and J are TRBV11-2 and TRBJ1-2; D uncertain. This sequence was found in a girl aged 2 to 9 in good health and CMV-seronegative. The sequencing input was PBMCs. DNA of the CDR3: TGTGCCAGCAGCCATTATTGGGCCAGAGCCGGCTATGGCTACACCTTC. Residues: CASSHYWARAGYGYTF.